This TCR beta chain stems from a study of blood T cell repertoires in COVID-19. Study context: Acute and convalescent COVID-19 specimens originated in the United States, Italy and Spain. PBMCs, B-cell-depleted T cells, or T cells were the source of the cDNA or gDNA that made up the material.

Under the authors' procedure: For nucleated cells, counts were estimated from reference gene primer amplification. Clones were sequenced by immunoSEQ multiplex PCR, and TCRdb holds only the in-frame ones, with some missing. That table is the source of V, J and clone size, and D and trimming were worked out from the DNA. The profile shows 200,000 or so clones, about four fifths of them singletons. The sequenced material came from peripheral blood. The sequence came from a woman aged 55-69 years with acute or convalescent COVID-19.

The CDR3 here is CASSPGVLYNEQFF. Written as DNA, the CDR3 is TGTGCCAGCAGCCCAGGGGTCTTGTACAATGAGCAGTTCTTC. This sequence joins TRBV9 and TRBJ2-1; possible D gene TRBD1, 6 bases. Germline values: CDR1 SGDLS, CDR2 YYNGEE. The V end was cut by 4 bases, the J end by 4 bases, with 12 bases between. The CDR3 covers 14 residues.